This TCR beta chain appears in the sequencing data of a study of beta chain features in type 1 diabetes (dated by TCRdb to 2017 to 2018). Broadly, across the study: Patients and healthy donors did not differ in mean age, gender distribution, total cell number or subset yield. A total of roughly 100 million sorted cells were examined across all samples, and a strong correlation was observed between cell number per subset and RNA yield. The study compared the TCRB repertoires of sorted circulating CD4+ T cell subsets in recently diagnosed type 1 diabetes patients with those in matched healthy donors. Naive and central memory subsets were obtained from all 30 or so donors, but regulatory and stem cell-like memory subsets were isolated from only 8 patients and about 8 healthy donors. The paper as a whole reports these results and caveats: Because cDNA was sequenced instead of genomic DNA, activated cells with high expression could be over-represented, although the groups did not differ in activation or CD3 levels. PCR may preferentially amplify shorter templates, but because patient and control samples were amplified and corrected together, any resulting skew would affect both groups equally. At VDJ recombination sites, patients with type 1 diabetes made fewer insertions and deleted more nucleotides, a pattern implying thymic rearrangement abnormalities. Naive, central memory and regulatory TCRB repertoires appeared more similar among patients than among healthy donors. Only small numbers of individuals were included in the HLA sub-analyses, which left unresolved whether HLA type had any influence on TCRB rearrangement. Type 1 diabetes patients showed a moderate but significant shortening of TCRB CDR3 length in all four CD4+ subsets.

Each donor gave one peripheral blood draw, averaging approximately 0.12 L, which was collected into heparinised tubes. A BD FACSAria II was used to sort naive, central memory, regulatory and stem cell-like memory CD4+ T cells with a panel that included CD45RO, CCR7, CD25, CD127, CD95 and CD27. A purity above 98% was achieved for all sorted populations. PBMCs were isolated right away by Lymphoprep density gradient centrifugation and were stained directly, without culture. To minimize batch effects, samples were stained and sorted in pairs, one healthy donor with one patient per experiment. The CDR3, cysteine through phenylalanine, is 12 amino acids long. The DNA shown is the 36-base CDR3, in frame from base 1. Via the germline V gene (reference sequence), CDR1 is SEHNR and CDR2 FQNEAQ. V was cut back by 3 bases and J by 4 bases, leaving a gap of 6 bases between them. This clone was detected a few times. It has no known antigen specificity. Base qualities are not provided; no much larger clone lies one nucleotide away.

The High Capacity cDNA Reverse Transcription Kit was used to reverse transcribe all of the isolated RNA, meaning that expressed TCRB transcripts were what got sequenced. Deep immunoSEQ sequencing was applied to naive, central memory and regulatory T cell samples, giving an average of roughly 3.5 million total reads per sample. Sorted cells were lysed in RLT buffer, and RNA was extracted using DNase-treated RNeasy Micro or Mini kits according to cell number. Each cell subset was processed separately to prevent cross-contamination, with patient and healthy donor samples processed together. TCRB sequences were amplified from cDNA with the immunoSEQ multiplex PCR, producing 87-bp fragments spanning the CDR3 region. Sequencing of the amplicons was performed on the Illumina HiSeq platform. The original pipeline was this. Synthetic template baselines were used to correct PCR bias computationally, reads within Hamming distance 2 were collapsed together, and singletons that could not be merged were discarded. By aligning reads against IMGT, V, D and J genes, CDR3 length, and insertions or deletions at six rearrangement sites were assigned. Within each subset, clonotype counts were normalized to sorted cell number, and only after that were true diversity and Gini coefficients computed with the tcR R package. The overlap coefficient, calculated on TCRB nucleotide sequences, was used to quantify repertoire sharing. Sourced from immuneACCESS, this table was stored by TCRdb with only in-frame sequences that have V and J called. A share of the clones is absent; for the studies checked, an unresolved V gene accounts for under half, and the remainder has no known explanation. The V and J calls and clone size are taken from that table; D and trimming were inferred from the DNA. The sample has about 160,000 clones on record, about 8.3% of them singletons. Clones ranked in the top ten supply around 0.5% of the sample.

The sequenced sample consisted of central memory CD4+ T cells from blood. The receptor chain draws on TRBV7-9 and TRBJ2-5; the D gene is not confidently resolved. This receptor was obtained from a woman in her late teens or twenties with type 1 diabetes. For the CDR3, the sequence is CASSLPGETQYF. The sequenced DNA is TGTGCCAGCAGCTTGCCGGGAGAGACCCAGTACTTC.